These 16 T cell receptor beta chains came from one sample sequenced in a study of tissue T cells after allogeneic stem cell transplantation. Sequencing was performed with immunoSEQ multiplex PCR; in TCRdb, only in-frame clones are kept and a portion is missing. The table has some 48,000 clones, around 70% seen once. Sequences were obtained from sorted cells pooled from one or two spleens. Source of these receptors: a pool of C57BL/6 mice in good health.

Note on this clone: Gene labels here are mouse ones. The read terminates 1 residue ahead of where the CDR3 ends, so the germline J gene completes it. The J gene is TRBJ1-3, the V gene TRBV29; TRBD1 aligns across 8 bases. The CDR3 is made up of 15 amino acids. Germline CDR1 is MSHET and CDR2 is SYDVDS. The ends lost 2 bases at V and 2 bases at J; junction bases unmatched: 2. This CDR3 is CASSLPQGAGNTLYF. Partial CDR3 DNA: TGTGCTAGCAGTTTACCACAGGGGGCTGGAAATACGCTCTAT.

This clone showed up just a few times. Mouse gene names and germline throughout. The read halts 1 residue ahead of the CDR3 end, with the missing end drawn from the germline J gene. This rearrangement joins TRBV2 to TRBJ2-7; no clear D gene. CDR3 length equals 15 residues. Trimming left V 0 bases short and J 2 bases short, with 11 bases between. Germline V gene sequence: CDR1 LGHNA, CDR2 YSYQKL. The sequenced part of the CDR3 DNA is TGTGCCAGCAGCCAAGAGAGGCAGAGGACCTATGAACAGTAC. The encoded protein is CASSQERQRTYEQY. The CDR3, in full, reads CASSQERQRTYEQYF.

As for this clone: These gene names are mouse names. The DNA ends 1 residue before the CDR3 does, and the rest of the CDR3 is filled in from the germline J gene. The chain employs TRBV20 and TRBJ2-4; tentatively, D is TRBD1 (5 bases). The V gene's germline CDR1 is GFQATS and CDR2 STVNSAI. V dropped 6 bases and J dropped 0 bases, with 10 bases sitting between them. There are 13 residues in the CDR3. Partial CDR3 DNA: TGTGGTGCGAGACAGAATAGTCAAAACACCTTGTAC. Protein product: CGARQNSQNTLY. The CDR3 in its entirety is CGARQNSQNTLYF.

About this clone: The listed genes are named as in mouse. The CDR3 is cut off 1 residue early in the read; its end comes from the germline J gene. The V gene is TRBV19, the J gene TRBJ2-3; no clear D. Trimming left V 5 bases short and J 4 bases short, with 2 bases between. Germline CDR1 reads FNHDT; CDR2 reads SITEND (reference sequence). CDR3 length: 10 amino acids. CDR3 DNA (partial): TGTGCCAGCAGCACAGAAACGCTGTAT. It translates to CASSTETLY. The whole CDR3 region reads CASSTETLYF.

Worth noting for this clone: The listed genes are named as in mouse. The CDR3 extends 1 residue past the end of the read, so its final part is completed from the germline J gene. The rearrangement links TRBV19 to TRBJ1-4; a possible D gene is TRBD1 (6 bases). The V gene's germline CDR1 is FNHDT and CDR2 SITEND (reference sequence). Trimming took 3 bases from V and 2 from J, leaving 8 bases between them. The CDR3 loop spans 14 amino acids. Here the CDR3 reads CASSRDTSNERLFF. The CDR3 DNA, read in part, is TGTGCCAGCAGTAGGGACACATCCAACGAAAGATTATTT. The complete variable domain, with remaining parts taken from reference TRBV19 and TRBJ1-4, reads GGIITQTPKFLIGQEGQKLTLKCQQNFNHDTMYWYRQDSGKGLRLIYYSITENDLQKGDLSEGYDASREKKSSFSLTVTSAQKNEMAVFLCASSRDTSNERLFFGHGTKLSVL.

As to this clone: The gene names given are mouse names. Read sequence stops 1 residue before the CDR3 end, and the germline J gene provides the missing end. V and J are TRBV1 and TRBJ2-5; 10 bases agree with TRBD1. Germline values: CDR1 NSQYPW, CDR2 LRSPGD (reference sequence). The CDR3 has 15 residues. Losses at the gene ends were 3 bases for V and 2 bases for J; bases not matched to a gene: 2. Partial CDR3 DNA: TGCACCTGCAGTGCCGACAGGGGGCTCCAAGACACCCAGTAC. It yields the protein CTCSADRGLQDTQY. The whole CDR3 protein is CTCSADRGLQDTQYF. The full variable domain, rest sourced from reference TRBV1 and TRBJ2-5, is VTLLEQNPRWRLVPRGQAVNLRCILKNSQYPWMSWYQQDLQKQLQWLFTLRSPGDKEVKSLPGADYLATRVTDTELRLQVANMSQGRTLYCTCSADRGLQDTQYFGPGTRLLVL.

There are a few counts of this clone. The gene names here belong to mouse. The CDR3 extends 1 residue past the end of the read, so its final part is completed from the germline J gene. This rearrangement joins TRBV13-2 to TRBJ1-5, with D possibly being TRBD1 (5 bases). Germline CDR1 is NNHNN and CDR2 is SYGAGS (reference sequence). The V end was cut by 1 base, the J end by 9 bases, with 5 bases between. This CDR3 comprises 11 residues. The sequenced CDR3 bases are TGTGCCAGCGGTGATCAGGGGGCTCCGCTT. It specifies CASGDQGAPL. The entire CDR3 protein is CASGDQGAPLF.

On this clone: Gene names and germline refer to mouse. Sequencing ends 1 residue short of the CDR3 end; the germline J gene provides the rest. The rearrangement links TRBV19 to TRBJ2-7; perhaps TRBD1 as D (7 bases). CDR1 FNHDT and CDR2 SITEND come from the germline V gene (reference sequence). The V end was cut by 1 base, the J end by 6 bases, with 11 bases between. CDR3 size: 13 residues. The CDR3 sequence is CASSIRGRGEQYF. The part of the CDR3 DNA that was read is TGTGCCAGCAGTATAAGGGGGCGCGGTGAACAGTAC.

Worth noting for this clone: Each gene name is a mouse one. The CDR3 extends 1 residue past the end of the read, so its final part is completed from the germline J gene. The genes are TRBV15 and TRBJ1-5; D unclear. This CDR3 region has 12 residues. Germline-derived CDR1 and CDR2 are SGHND and FRSKSL. V dropped 6 bases and J dropped 1 base, with 4 bases sitting between them. CDR3 DNA, as far as it was read: TGTGCCAGCAGCCACAACAACCAGGCTCCGCTT. As protein: CASSHNNQAPL. The CDR3, in full, reads CASSHNNQAPLF.

This clone has only one observation. Mouse gene names apply. The read ends 1 residue shy of where the CDR3 ends; the end is completed using the germline J gene. This chain uses TRBV3 with TRBJ2-3; the D is unclear. The CDR3 is 15 residues long. Between the trimmed V and J ends, which lost 4 bases and 1 base, there was a span of 12 bases. Per germline, CDR1 SNHLY and CDR2 FYNGKV (reference sequence). The sequenced part of the CDR3 DNA is TGTGCCAGCAGCTCGGGCAGGAAGGGTGCAGAAACGCTGTAT. It specifies CASSSGRKGAETLY. The CDR3, in full, reads CASSSGRKGAETLYF.

This clone occurred once. Gene names denote mouse genes. The observed sequence ends 1 residue before the CDR3 terminus, with the missing tail filled in from the germline J gene. This chain uses TRBV1 with TRBJ1-1; TRBD1 agrees at 8 bases. The length of the CDR3 is 15 residues. With 5 bases clipped from V and 1 base from J, the junction kept 6 bases outside the gene matches. Germline assignment: CDR1 NSQYPW and CDR2 LRSPGD (reference sequence). Incomplete CDR3 DNA: TGCACCTGCAGTATCTCCGGGACAGGAAACACAGAAGTCTTC. The encoded protein is CTCSISGTGNTEVF. The whole CDR3 region reads CTCSISGTGNTEVFF.

As regards this clone: Any gene name here is a mouse gene name. The read comes to an end 1 residue before the CDR3 does, leaving the germline J gene to fill in the end. The gene calls are TRBV13-2 and TRBJ1-1; 8 bases agree with TRBD1. The CDR3 consists of 15 residues. Germline V CDR1 and CDR2: NNHNN, SYGAGS (reference sequence). J was trimmed by 4 bases and V by 0 bases; bases with no gene match: 5. This CDR3 reads CASGDAAGGTTEVFF. The covered CDR3 bases are TGTGCCAGCGGTGATGCCGCAGGGGGCACCACAGAAGTCTTC.

Details on this clone: Genes and germline are mouse. The read ends 1 residue before the CDR3 terminus; that terminus is restored from the germline J gene. This chain links TRBV3 with TRBJ1-3, with 10 bases that match TRBD1. This CDR3 contains 14 residues. Germline V gene lookup returns CDR1 SNHLY and CDR2 FYNGKV (reference sequence). With V trimmed by 5 bases and J by 3 bases, 1 base remained unmatched. CDR3 DNA, as far as it was read: TGTGCCAGCAGCCGGGACAGGGGTGGAAATACGCTCTAT. It codes for CASSRDRGGNTLY. The full CDR3 protein is CASSRDRGGNTLYF.

With regard to this clone: The gene names here belong to mouse. The read is 1 residue too short to cover the CDR3 end, so that end is filled in from the germline J gene. V is TRBV19 and J is TRBJ2-7, with TRBD2 matching over 8 bases. Germline V gene lookup returns CDR1 FNHDT and CDR2 SITEND (reference sequence). J was trimmed by 0 bases and V by 3 bases; bases with no gene match: 2. There are 14 residues in the CDR3. Incomplete CDR3 DNA: TGTGCCAGCAGTACGGGGGGGCGCTCCTATGAACAGTAC. As protein: CASSTGGRSYEQY. The complete CDR3 sequence is CASSTGGRSYEQYF.

About this clone itself: Gene and germline names: mouse. The read stops 1 residue short of the end of the CDR3; the missing end is completed from the germline J gene. The gene calls are TRBV1 and TRBJ2-4; 7 bases are a match to TRBD2. V trimming: 0 bases; J trimming: 7 bases; junction bases outside the gene matches: 4. The germline gives CDR1 NSQYPW, CDR2 LRSPGD (reference sequence). The CDR3 covers 14 residues. CDR3 amino acids: CTCSADPGGDTLYF. The covered CDR3 bases are TGCACCTGCAGTGCAGATCCGGGGGGGGACACCTTGTAC.

To note about this clone: Gene labels here are mouse ones. The CDR3 is cut off 1 residue early in the read; its end comes from the germline J gene. Different DNA sequences within this sample yield the same CDR3. V is TRBV31 and J is TRBJ2-1, with 10 bases fitting TRBD2. This CDR3 region has 13 residues. Germline CDR1 GKSSPN, CDR2 SITVG. Germline trimming cut 3 bases from V and 4 bases from J; bases unmatched to any gene: 0. CDR3 sequence: CAWRDWGYAEQFF. Incomplete CDR3 DNA: TGTGCCTGGAGGGACTGGGGGTATGCTGAGCAGTTC.